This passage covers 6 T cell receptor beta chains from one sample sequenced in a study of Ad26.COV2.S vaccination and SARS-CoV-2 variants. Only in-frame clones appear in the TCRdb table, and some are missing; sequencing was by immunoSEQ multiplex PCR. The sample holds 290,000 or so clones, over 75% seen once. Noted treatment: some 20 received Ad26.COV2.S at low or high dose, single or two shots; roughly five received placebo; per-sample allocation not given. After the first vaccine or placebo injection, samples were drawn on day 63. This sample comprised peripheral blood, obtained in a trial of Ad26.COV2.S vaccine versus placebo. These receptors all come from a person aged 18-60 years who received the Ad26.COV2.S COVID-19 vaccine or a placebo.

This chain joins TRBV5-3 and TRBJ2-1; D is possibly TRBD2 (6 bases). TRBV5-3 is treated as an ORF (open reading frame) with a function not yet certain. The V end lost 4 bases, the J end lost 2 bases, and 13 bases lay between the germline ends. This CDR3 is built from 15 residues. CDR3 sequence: CARSDASVTYNEQFF. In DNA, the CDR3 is TGTGCCAGAAGCGACGCTAGCGTGACCTACAATGAGCAGTTCTTC.

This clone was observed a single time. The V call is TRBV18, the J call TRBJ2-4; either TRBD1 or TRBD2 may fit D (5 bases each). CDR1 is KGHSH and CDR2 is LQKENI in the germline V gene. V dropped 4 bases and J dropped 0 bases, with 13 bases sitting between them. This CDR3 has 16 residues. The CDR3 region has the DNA TGTGCCAGCTCACGAGGGGTCCCTCTAGCCAAAAACATTCAGTACTTC. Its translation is CASSRGVPLAKNIQYF.

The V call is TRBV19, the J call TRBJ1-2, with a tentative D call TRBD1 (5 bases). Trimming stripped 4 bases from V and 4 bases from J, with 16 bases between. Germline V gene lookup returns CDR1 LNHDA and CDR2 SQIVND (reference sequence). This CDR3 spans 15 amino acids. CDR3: CASSSMEGRSYGYTF. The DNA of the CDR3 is TGTGCCAGTAGTAGTATGGAGGGACGTAGCTATGGCTACACCTTC.

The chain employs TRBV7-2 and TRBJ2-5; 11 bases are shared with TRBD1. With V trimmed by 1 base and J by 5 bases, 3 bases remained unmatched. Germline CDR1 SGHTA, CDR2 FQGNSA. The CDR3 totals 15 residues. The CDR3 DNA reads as TGTGCCAGCAGCTTAGTCTGGGACAGGGGGGAGACCCAGTACTTC. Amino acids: CASSLVWDRGETQYF.

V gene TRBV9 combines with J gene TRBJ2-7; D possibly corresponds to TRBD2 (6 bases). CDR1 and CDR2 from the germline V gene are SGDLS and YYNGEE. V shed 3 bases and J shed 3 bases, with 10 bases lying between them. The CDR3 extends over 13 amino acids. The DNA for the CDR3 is TGTGCCAGCAGCGCGGGGACTCGCTACGAGCAGTACTTC. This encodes CASSAGTRYEQYF.

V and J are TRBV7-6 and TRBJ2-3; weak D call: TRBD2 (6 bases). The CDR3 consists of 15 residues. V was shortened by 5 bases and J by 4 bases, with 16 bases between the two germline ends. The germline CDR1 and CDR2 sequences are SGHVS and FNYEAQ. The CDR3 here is CASSREPSGADTQYF. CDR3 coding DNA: TGTGCCAGCAGCCGGGAGCCTAGTGGGGCAGATACGCAGTATTTT.